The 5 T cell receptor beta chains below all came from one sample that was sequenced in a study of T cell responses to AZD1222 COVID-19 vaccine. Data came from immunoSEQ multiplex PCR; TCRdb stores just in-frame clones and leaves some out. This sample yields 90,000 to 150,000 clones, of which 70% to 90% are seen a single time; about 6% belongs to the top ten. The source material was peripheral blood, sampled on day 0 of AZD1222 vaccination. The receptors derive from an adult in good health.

This chain's CDR3 is CASSSNRDNQPQHF. The CDR3 bases are TGTGCCAGTAGTAGCAACAGGGACAATCAGCCCCAGCATTTT. This rearrangement joins TRBV19 to TRBJ1-5; maybe TRBD1 (6 bases). Germline CDR1 LNHDA, CDR2 SQIVND (reference sequence). CDR3 length: 14 amino acids. V lost 4 bases to trimming and J lost 3 bases, with 10 bases between them.

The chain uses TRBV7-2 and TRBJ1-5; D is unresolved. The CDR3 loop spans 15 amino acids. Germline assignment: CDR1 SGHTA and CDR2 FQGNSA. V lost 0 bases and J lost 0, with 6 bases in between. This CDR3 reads CASSLAGHSNQPQHF. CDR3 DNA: TGTGCCAGCAGCTTAGCAGGGCATAGCAATCAGCCCCAGCATTTT. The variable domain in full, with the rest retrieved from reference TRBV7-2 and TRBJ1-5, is GAGVSQSPSNKVTEKGKDVELRCDPISGHTALYWYRQSLGQGLEFLIYFQGNSAPDKSGLPSDRFSAERTGGSVSTLTIQRTQQEDSAVYLCASSLAGHSNQPQHFGDGTRLSIL.

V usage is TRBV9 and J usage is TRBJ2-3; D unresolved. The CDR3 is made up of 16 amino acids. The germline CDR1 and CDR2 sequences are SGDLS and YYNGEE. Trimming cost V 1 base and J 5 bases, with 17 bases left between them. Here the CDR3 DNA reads TGTGCCAGCAGCGTAAGTCCTCTGGCCTCAGGAGATACGCAGTATTTT. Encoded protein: CASSVSPLASGDTQYF.

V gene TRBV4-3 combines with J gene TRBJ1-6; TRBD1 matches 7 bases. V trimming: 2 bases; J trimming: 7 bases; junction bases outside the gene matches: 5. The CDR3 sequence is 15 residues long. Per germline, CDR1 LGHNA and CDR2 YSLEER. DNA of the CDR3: TGCGCCAGCAGCCAAATCACAGGGGCAAATTCACCCCTCCACTTT. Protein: CASSQITGANSPLHF.

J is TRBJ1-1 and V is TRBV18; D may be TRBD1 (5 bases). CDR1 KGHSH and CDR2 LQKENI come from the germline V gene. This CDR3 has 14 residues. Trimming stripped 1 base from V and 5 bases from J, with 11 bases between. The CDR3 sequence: CASSPLGEGTEAFF. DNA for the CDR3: TGTGCCAGCTCACCACTGGGGGAGGGTACTGAAGCTTTCTTT. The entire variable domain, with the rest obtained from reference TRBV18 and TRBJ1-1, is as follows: NAGVMQNPRHLVRRRGQEARLRCSPMKGHSHVYWYRQLPEEGLKFMVYLQKENIIDESGMPKERFSAEFPKEGPSILRIQQVVRGDSAAYFCASSPLGEGTEAFFGQGTRLTVV.